This T cell receptor (beta chain) was obtained from a study of identical twins. General study findings and limits: The study found weaker excess twin sharing in beta out-of-frame sequences.

Losses at the gene ends were 1 base for V and 1 base for J; bases not matched to a gene: 9. CDR1 and CDR2 (germline): SGHNT, YENEEA. The CDR3 runs to 17 residues. Everyone who gave samples was a healthy Caucasian. Notes on this clonotype: Antigen unknown.

Template switching introduced a universal primer site, and the cDNA bore unique molecular identifiers. TCRdb independently ran MiXCR on the 5' RACE reads; one entry per CDR3 protein. The sample carries around 230,000 distinct CDR3 sequences, roughly 10% recorded once. This clonotype originated in a woman aged 18-35 years in good health. Sequenced sample: memory (CD45RO+) T cells sorted from blood. The V call is TRBV11-3, the J call TRBJ1-1, with 7 bases matching TRBD1. The CDR3 sequence is CASSLGPTRGWNTEAFF. CDR3 in DNA: TGTGCCAGCAGCTTAGGGCCAACCAGGGGGTGGAACACTGAAGCTTTCTTT.